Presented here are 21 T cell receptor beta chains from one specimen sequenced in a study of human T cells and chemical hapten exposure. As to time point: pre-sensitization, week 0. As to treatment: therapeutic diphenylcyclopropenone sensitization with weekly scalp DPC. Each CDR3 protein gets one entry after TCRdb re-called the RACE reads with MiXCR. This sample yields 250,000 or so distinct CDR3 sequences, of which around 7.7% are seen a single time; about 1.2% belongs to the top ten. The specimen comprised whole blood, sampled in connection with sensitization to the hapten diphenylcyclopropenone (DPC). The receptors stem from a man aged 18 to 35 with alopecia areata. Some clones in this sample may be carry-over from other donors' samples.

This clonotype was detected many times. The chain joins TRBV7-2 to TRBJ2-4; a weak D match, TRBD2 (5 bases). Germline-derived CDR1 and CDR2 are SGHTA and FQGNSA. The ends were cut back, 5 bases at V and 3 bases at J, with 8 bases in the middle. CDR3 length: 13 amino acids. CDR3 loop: CASSDYLKNIQYF. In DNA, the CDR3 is TGTGCCAGCAGCGACTATCTCAAAAACATTCAGTACTTC.

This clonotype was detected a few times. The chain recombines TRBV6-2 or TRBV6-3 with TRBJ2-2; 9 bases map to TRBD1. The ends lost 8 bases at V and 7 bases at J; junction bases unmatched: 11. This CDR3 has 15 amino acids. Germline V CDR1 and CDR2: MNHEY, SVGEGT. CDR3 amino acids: CASSTRDRVDGELFF. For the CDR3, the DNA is TGTGCCAGCTCCACGCGGGACAGGGTGGACGGGGAGCTGTTTTTT.

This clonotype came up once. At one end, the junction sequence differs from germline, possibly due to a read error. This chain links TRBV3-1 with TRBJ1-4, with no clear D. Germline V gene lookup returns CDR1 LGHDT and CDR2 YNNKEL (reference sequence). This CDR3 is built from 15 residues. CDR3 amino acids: CASSQARGYNEKLLF. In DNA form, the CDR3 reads TGTGCCAGCAGCCAAGCTAGAGGTTATAATGAAAAACTGTTATTT.

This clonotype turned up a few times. The CDR3 is CSAPGRVNTEAFF. DNA for the CDR3: TGCAGTGCTCCTGGACGGGTGAACACTGAAGCTTTCTTT. The genes are TRBV20-1 and TRBJ1-1; the D is unclear. Trimming shortened V by 5 bases and J by 0 bases, and 10 bases separated the two germline ends. Germline-derived CDR1 and CDR2 are DFQATT and SNEGSKA (reference sequence). This CDR3 region has 13 residues.

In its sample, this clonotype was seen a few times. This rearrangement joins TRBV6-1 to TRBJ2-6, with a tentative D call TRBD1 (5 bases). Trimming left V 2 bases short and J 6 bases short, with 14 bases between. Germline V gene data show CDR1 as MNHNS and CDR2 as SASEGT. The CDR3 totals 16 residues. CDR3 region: CASSELGQMAANVLTF. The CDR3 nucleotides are TGTGCCAGCAGTGAACTGGGGCAGATGGCGGCCAACGTCCTGACTTTC.

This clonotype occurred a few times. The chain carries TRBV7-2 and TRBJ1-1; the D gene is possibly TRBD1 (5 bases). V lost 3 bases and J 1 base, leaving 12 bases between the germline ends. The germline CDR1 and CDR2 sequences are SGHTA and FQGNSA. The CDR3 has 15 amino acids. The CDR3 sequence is CASSFYRQTNTEAFF. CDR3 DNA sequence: TGTGCCAGCAGCTTTTATCGACAGACGAACACTGAAGCTTTCTTT.

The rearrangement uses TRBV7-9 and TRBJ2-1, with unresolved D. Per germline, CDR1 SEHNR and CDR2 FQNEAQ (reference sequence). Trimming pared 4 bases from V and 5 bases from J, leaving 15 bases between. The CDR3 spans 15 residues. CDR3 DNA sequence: TGTGCCAGCAGCTCCCCCGGAGATAAAGACAATGAGCAGTTCTTC. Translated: CASSSPGDKDNEQFF.

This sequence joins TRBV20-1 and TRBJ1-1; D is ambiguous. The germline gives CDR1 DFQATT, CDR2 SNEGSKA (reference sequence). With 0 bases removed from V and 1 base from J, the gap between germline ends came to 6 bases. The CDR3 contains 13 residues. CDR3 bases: TGCAGTGCTAGAGAAGGCTCGAACACTGAAGCTTTCTTT. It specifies CSAREGSNTEAFF.

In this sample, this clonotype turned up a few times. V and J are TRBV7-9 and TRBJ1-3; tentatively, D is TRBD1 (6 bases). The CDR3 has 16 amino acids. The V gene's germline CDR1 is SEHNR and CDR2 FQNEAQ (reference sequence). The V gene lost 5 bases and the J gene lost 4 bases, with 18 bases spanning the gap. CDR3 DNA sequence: TGTGCCAGCAGCCCGACCTACAGGACAGTAGGAAACACCATATATTTT. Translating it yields CASSPTYRTVGNTIYF.

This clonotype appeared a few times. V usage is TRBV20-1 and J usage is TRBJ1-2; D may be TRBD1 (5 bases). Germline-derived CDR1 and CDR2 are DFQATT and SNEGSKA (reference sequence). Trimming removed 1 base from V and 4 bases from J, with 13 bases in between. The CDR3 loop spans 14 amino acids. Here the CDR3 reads CSARGSRGAYGYTF. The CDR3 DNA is TGCAGTGCTAGAGGATCCCGGGGCGCCTATGGCTACACCTTC.

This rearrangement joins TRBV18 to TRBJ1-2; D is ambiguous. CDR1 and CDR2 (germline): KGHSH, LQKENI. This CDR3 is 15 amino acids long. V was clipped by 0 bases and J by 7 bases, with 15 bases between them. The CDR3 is CASSPPGLGLGGYTF. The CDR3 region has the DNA TGTGCCAGCTCACCACCGGGTCTCGGACTAGGTGGCTACACCTTC.

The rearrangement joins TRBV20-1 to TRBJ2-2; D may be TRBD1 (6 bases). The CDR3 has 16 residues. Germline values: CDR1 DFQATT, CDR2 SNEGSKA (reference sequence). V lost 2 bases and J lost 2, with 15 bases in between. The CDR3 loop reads CSARHPDRVNTGELFF. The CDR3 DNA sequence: TGCAGTGCTAGACATCCGGACAGAGTAAACACCGGGGAGCTGTTTTTT.

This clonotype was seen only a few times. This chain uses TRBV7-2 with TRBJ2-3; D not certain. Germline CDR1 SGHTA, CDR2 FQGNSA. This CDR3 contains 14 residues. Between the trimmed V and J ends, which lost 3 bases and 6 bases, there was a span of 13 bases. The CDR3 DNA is TGTGCCAGCAGCTTTCTGGGCGTCGGCGATACGCAGTATTTT. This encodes CASSFLGVGDTQYF. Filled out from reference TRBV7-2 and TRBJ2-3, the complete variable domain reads GAGVSQSPSNKVTEKGKDVELRCDPISGHTALYWYRQSLGQGLEFLIYFQGNSAPDKSGLPSDRFSAERTGGSVSTLTIQRTQQEDSAVYLCASSFLGVGDTQYFGPGTRLTVL.

The CDR3 sequence: CASSLHGYRAKGEKLFF. The DNA of the CDR3 is TGCGCCAGCAGCTTGCACGGTTACAGGGCGAAGGGTGAAAAACTGTTTTTT. V gene TRBV5-1 combines with J gene TRBJ1-4, with D maybe TRBD1 (6 bases). The CDR3 is 17 amino acids. The V gene lost 1 base and the J gene lost 7 bases, with 20 bases spanning the gap. The V gene's germline CDR1 is SGHRS and CDR2 YFSETQ.

CDR3 sequence: CASSVLSGTENTEAFF. CDR3 nucleotides: TGTGCCAGCAGCGTACTATCAGGGACAGAGAACACTGAAGCTTTCTTT. V usage is TRBV7-6 and J usage is TRBJ1-1; 7 bases are a match to TRBD1. The V gene end was trimmed by 5 bases and the J gene end by 1 base; junction bases not matched to a gene: 10. Germline V gene lookup returns CDR1 SGHVS and CDR2 FNYEAQ. The CDR3 runs to 16 residues.

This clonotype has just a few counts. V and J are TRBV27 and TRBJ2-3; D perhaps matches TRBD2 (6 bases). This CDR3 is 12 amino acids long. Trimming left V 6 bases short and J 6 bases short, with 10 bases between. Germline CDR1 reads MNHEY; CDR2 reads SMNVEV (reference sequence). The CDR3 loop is CASRASVDTQYF. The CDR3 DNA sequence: TGTGCCAGCAGGGCTAGCGTGGATACGCAGTATTTT.

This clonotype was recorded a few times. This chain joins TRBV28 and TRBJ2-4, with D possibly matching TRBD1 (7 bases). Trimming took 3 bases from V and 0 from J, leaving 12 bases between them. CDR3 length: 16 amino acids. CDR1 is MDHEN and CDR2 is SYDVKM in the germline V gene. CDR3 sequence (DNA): TGTGCCAGCAGTTTGCGGGACAGACTAGCCAAAAACATTCAGTACTTC. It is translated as CASSLRDRLAKNIQYF.

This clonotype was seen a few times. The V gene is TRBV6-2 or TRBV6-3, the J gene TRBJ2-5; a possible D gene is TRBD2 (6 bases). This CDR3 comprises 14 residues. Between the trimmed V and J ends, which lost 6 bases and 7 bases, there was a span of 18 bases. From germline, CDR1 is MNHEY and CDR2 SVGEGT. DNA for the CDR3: TGTGCCAGCAGCCCGGGACTCCCTGTGCGGACCCAGTACTTC. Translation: CASSPGLPVRTQYF.

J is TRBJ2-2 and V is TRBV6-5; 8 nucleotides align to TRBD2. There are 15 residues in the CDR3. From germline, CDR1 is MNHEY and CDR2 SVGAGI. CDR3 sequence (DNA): TGTGTCGTCAGCGTCCTAGCGGGGAACACCGGGGAGCTGTTTTTT. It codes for CVVSVLAGNTGELFF.

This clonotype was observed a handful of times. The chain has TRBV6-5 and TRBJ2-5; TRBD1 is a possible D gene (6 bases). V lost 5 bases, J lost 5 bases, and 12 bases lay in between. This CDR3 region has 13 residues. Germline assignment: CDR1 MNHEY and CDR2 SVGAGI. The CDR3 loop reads CASSRGQPETQYF. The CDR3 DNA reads TGTGCCAGCAGTCGAGGACAGCCGGAGACCCAGTACTTC.

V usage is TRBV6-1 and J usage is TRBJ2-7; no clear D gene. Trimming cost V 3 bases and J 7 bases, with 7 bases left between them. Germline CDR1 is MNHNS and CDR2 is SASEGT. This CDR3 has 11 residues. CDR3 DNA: TGTGCCAGCAGTGACAGTCGGGAGCAGTACGTC. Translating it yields CASSDSREQYV.